This TCR beta chain is drawn from a study of radiotherapy plus CTLA-4 blockade in lung cancer listed by TCRdb under 2018. With respect to the entire study: Among enrolled patients, under 20% had an objective response and 25% to 35% reached disease control.

Concerning this clone: Its antigen has not been determined. Base qualities are missing; no much larger clone stands one base away.

The study tested focal radiation therapy combined with CTLA-4 blockade (ipilimumab) in patients with chemo-refractory metastatic non-small-cell lung cancer. Summary of the overall study and its limitations: The strongest predictors of response were reported to be early dynamic shifts in blood T cell clones along with a rise in serum interferon-beta following radiation. After treatment with radiotherapy and ipilimumab, TCR clones that came from tumors expanded in the peripheral blood.

Taken from cysteine to phenylalanine, the CDR3 has 17 residues. The read is trimmed to its CDR3 DNA, 51 bases read in frame from base 1. Between the V and J ends, shortened by 2 bases and 0 bases respectively, the junction contains 14 bases. Via the germline V gene, CDR1 is KGHSH and CDR2 LQKENI. The library was produced with the immunoSEQ multiplex PCR assay. This immuneACCESS table, as held by TCRdb, lists in-frame sequences with V and J called but not all clones. Of the missing ones, under half trace to an unresolved V gene in checked studies; the others have no known cause. This sample gives more than 90,000 clones in total; roughly 77% of them show up just once. Jointly, the top ten make up 3% to 4% of the sample.

The sequences come from peripheral blood, collected from a patient treated with radiotherapy plus ipilimumab. The rearrangement combines TRBV18 with TRBJ1-3; the D gene assignment is ambiguous. This sequence was found in a human donor with non-small cell lung cancer that progressed on radiotherapy plus ipilimumab. Some clones in this sample may be carry-over from other donors' samples. Here the CDR3 is given as CASSPAPGSLSGNTIYF. The base sequence is TGTGCCAGCTCACCAGCCCCCGGTAGTCTCTCTGGAAACACCATATATTTT.